A selection of T cell receptor beta chains follows, all from one sample in a study of human T cells and chemical hapten exposure. TCRdb re-called the RACE reads through MiXCR, storing one row per CDR3 protein. This sample has 80,000 to 100,000 distinct CDR3 sequences; under 11% occur once, and the top ten carry 4% to 5.5%. Sequencing used whole blood, obtained in connection with sensitization to the hapten diphenylcyclopropenone (DPC). These receptors all stem from a woman aged 45-60 years with alopecia areata. Some clones in this sample may be carry-over from other donors' samples. The CDR3 runs from the conserved cysteine through the conserved F or W. The D gene is left open where the match is weak. For some rows the clone size is stated as once, few or many, or as a class when expanded; others skip it.

TRBV7-2	.	TRBJ1-1	.	CASSSVPTAFF	TGTGCCAGCAGCTCCGTCCCGACGGCTTTCTTT
TRBV20-1	.	TRBJ2-3	.	CSASWRSGGGTQYF	TGCAGTGCTAGTTGGCGGAGCGGAGGGGGTACGCAGTATTTT
TRBV10-3	.	TRBJ2-7	TRBD1	CAISLTGGEQYF	TGTGCCATCAGTCTAACAGGGGGCGAGCAGTACTTC
TRBV2	few	TRBJ1-1	TRBD1	CASSGGQTNTEAFF	TGTGCCAGCAGTGGGGGACAGACAAACACTGAAGCTTTCTTT
TRBV2	few	TRBJ1-6	.	CASSIRGDSPLHF	TGTGCCAGCAGTATCAGGGGTGATTCACCCCTCCACTTT
TRBV2	many	TRBJ2-7	.	CASSEGVGRGPYEQYF	TGTGCCAGCAGTGAAGGGGTTGGCAGGGGTCCCTACGAGCAGTACTTC
TRBV7-2	.	TRBJ2-1	.	CASSSITWGQFF	TGTGCCAGCAGTTCAATAACATGGGGTCAGTTCTTC
TRBV9	many	TRBJ1-1	.	CASSVVSEGSEAFF	TGTGCCAGCAGCGTAGTATCGGAGGGATCTGAAGCTTTCTTT
TRBV7-2	.	TRBJ2-5	.	CASSTTGFQETQYF	TGTGCCAGCAGCACAACAGGGTTCCAAGAGACCCAGTACTTC
TRBV5-4	few	TRBJ2-1	TRBD1	CASSRDRGGYNEQFF	TGTGCCAGCAGCCGCGACAGGGGGGGATACAATGAGCAGTTCTTC
TRBV7-2	.	TRBJ1-2	.	CASSPYHGERNYGYTF	TGTGCCAGCAGCCCATATCATGGGGAAAGGAACTATGGCTACACCTTC
TRBV7-9	few	TRBJ2-7	TRBD2	CASSRTSSSYEQYF	TGTGCCAGCAGCCGGACTAGCAGTTCCTACGAGCAGTACTTC
TRBV6-5	many	TRBJ1-3	.	CASSYTERPGNTIYF	TGTGCCAGCAGTTATACGGAGCGGCCCGGAAACACCATATATTTT
TRBV29-1	few	TRBJ1-2	.	CSVDDPMAGYTF	TGCAGCGTGGACGACCCCATGGCCGGCTACACCTTC
TRBV7-6	many	TRBJ1-6	.	CASSLFFGQGRNSPLHF	TGTGCCAGCAGCTTATTTTTCGGTCAGGGAAGGAATTCACCCCTCCACTTT
TRBV5-4	few	TRBJ1-2	.	CASSGIMTGGYGYTF	TGTGCCAGCAGCGGGATCATGACCGGAGGCTATGGCTACACCTTC
TRBV4-1	many	TRBJ1-1	.	CASSHPVVREEAFF	TGCGCCAGCAGCCACCCCGTGGTAAGGGAAGAAGCTTTCTTT
TRBV3-1	many	TRBJ2-1	.	CASSHLSRGEQFF	TGTGCCAGCAGCCACCTCTCTCGCGGGGAGCAGTTCTTC
TRBV11-1	.	TRBJ1-1	TRBD1	CASSLGTGVHTEAFF	TGTGCCAGCAGCCTAGGTACAGGGGTCCATACTGAAGCTTTCTTT
TRBV7-2	many	TRBJ1-2	.	CASSLSGRGYGYTF	TGTGCCAGCAGCTTATCGGGGAGGGGCTATGGCTACACCTTC
TRBV9	many	TRBJ2-1	.	CASSVDQLDHNEQFF	TGTGCCAGCAGCGTAGATCAACTAGACCACAATGAGCAGTTCTTC
TRBV19	.	TRBJ2-1	TRBD2	CASTPSGTSGSNEQFF	TGTGCCAGTACCCCCTCCGGGACTAGCGGGAGCAATGAGCAGTTCTTC
TRBV29-1	many	TRBJ2-5	.	CSVEANRRETQYF	TGCAGCGTTGAAGCCAACCGGCGGGAGACCCAGTACTTC
TRBV3-1	few	TRBJ1-2	.	CASSPRRGQDGYTF	TGTGCCAGCAGCCCCCGACGGGGGCAGGATGGCTACACCTTC
TRBV2	.	TRBJ1-1	.	CASNKRGNGNTEAFF	TGTGCCAGCAATAAAAGGGGGAACGGGAACACTGAAGCTTTCTTT
TRBV7-2	many	TRBJ2-7	.	CASSTNPLAATYEQYF	TGTGCCAGCAGCACTAACCCCTTGGCGGCCACCTACGAGCAGTACTTC
TRBV5-4	many	TRBJ2-7	TRBD1	CASSRQGFTVSYEQYF	TGTGCCAGCAGCCGACAGGGTTTCACTGTCTCCTACGAGCAGTACTTC
TRBV7-9	few	TRBJ1-2	.	CASTSQRTANYGYTF	TGTGCCAGCACCTCCCAAAGGACAGCTAACTATGGCTACACCTTC
TRBV30	many	TRBJ2-1	.	CAWSVDGPKEFF	TGTGCCTGGAGTGTTGACGGACCAAAAGAGTTCTTC
TRBV7-2	few	TRBJ2-3	.	CASSPPSTDTQYF	TGTGCCAGCAGCCCTCCGAGCACAGATACGCAGTATTTT
TRBV7-2	.	TRBJ2-1	.	CASRRGLGNEQFF	TGTGCCAGCAGGCGGGGACTTGGAAATGAGCAGTTCTTC
TRBV27	many	TRBJ2-7	TRBD2	CASRRIAGGRPYEQYF	TGTGCCAGCAGGAGAATAGCGGGAGGGAGGCCCTACGAGCAGTACTTC
TRBV19	many	TRBJ2-2	.	CASGLGTGELFF	TGTGCCAGCGGACTGGGCACCGGGGAGCTGTTTTTT
TRBV28	many	TRBJ2-5	TRBD1	CATEGRTGRETQYF	TGTGCCACCGAGGGGCGGACAGGGCGAGAGACCCAGTACTTC
TRBV27	many	TRBJ1-1	.	CASSFGGREAFF	TGTGCCAGCAGTTTCGGGGGGCGTGAAGCTTTCTTT
TRBV20-1	.	TRBJ1-2	.	CSSGRGGGYTF	TGCAGTTCGGGCAGGGGAGGCGGCTACACCTTC
TRBV28	many	TRBJ1-5	TRBD1	CASSLPGTGSQPQHF	TGTGCCAGCAGTCTTCCGGGGACAGGCAGTCAGCCCCAGCATTTT
TRBV5-8	many	TRBJ2-1	.	CASSLVGGSYNEQFF	TGTGCCAGCAGCTTGGTGGGGGGCTCCTACAATGAGCAGTTCTTC
TRBV30	.	TRBJ2-1	.	CAWSVGAGPYNEQFF	TGTGCCTGGAGTGTAGGAGCGGGCCCCTACAATGAGCAGTTCTTC
TRBV19	.	TRBJ2-3	TRBD1	CASSNTGEDTQYF	TGTGCCAGTAGTAACACAGGGGAAGATACGCAGTATTTT
TRBV4-1	few	TRBJ1-2	.	CASSQDSPWAVNYGYTF	TGCGCCAGCAGCCAAGACTCGCCATGGGCAGTCAACTATGGCTACACCTTC
TRBV7-9	many	TRBJ1-4	.	CASSLRRAEKLFF	TGTGCCAGCAGTCTCCGGCGGGCGGAAAAACTGTTTTTT
TRBV29-1	.	TRBJ1-1	.	CSVEHGLNTEAFF	TGCAGCGTGGAACACGGGTTGAACACTGAAGCTTTCTTT
TRBV5-1	.	TRBJ2-1	.	CASSLFTAQEEQFF	TGCGCCAGCAGCTTGTTCACTGCGCAGGAGGAGCAGTTCTTC
TRBV28	few	TRBJ2-1	TRBD2	CASRKLAGVYEQFF	TGTGCCAGCAGGAAACTAGCGGGAGTTTATGAGCAGTTCTTC
TRBV28	many	TRBJ2-7	.	CASSLKGYYEQYF	TGTGCCAGCAGTTTAAAGGGATACTACGAGCAGTACTTC
TRBV9	few	TRBJ1-4	TRBD1	CASSAGQGDEKLFF	TGTGCCAGCAGCGCCGGACAGGGAGACGAAAAACTGTTTTTT
TRBV20-1	.	TRBJ2-3	.	CSARVGADTQYF	TGCAGTGCTAGAGTAGGGGCAGATACGCAGTATTTT
TRBV12-3/TRBV12-4	.	TRBJ1-1	.	CASSLDADNTEAFF	TGTGCCAGCAGTTTAGACGCAGACAACACTGAAGCTTTCTTT
TRBV9	.	TRBJ2-5	TRBD1	CASSVAQDRGKETQYF	TGTGCCAGCAGCGTAGCTCAGGACAGGGGTAAAGAGACCCAGTACTTC
TRBV25-1	few	TRBJ2-1	.	CASSEWGYGEQFF	TGTGCCAGCAGTGAATGGGGTTATGGTGAGCAGTTCTTC
TRBV20-1	many	TRBJ2-1	TRBD2	CSAPRSGREVGNEQFF	TGCAGTGCCCCACGGAGCGGGAGGGAAGTAGGCAATGAGCAGTTCTTC
TRBV7-9	.	TRBJ2-7	.	CASSSDSSYEQYF	TGTGCCAGCAGCTCGGACAGCTCCTACGAGCAGTACTTC
TRBV3-1	.	TRBJ2-7	TRBD2	CASSQVGLGLYEQYF	TGTGCCAGCAGCCAAGTGGGACTAGGCCTCTACGAGCAGTACTTC
TRBV7-6	many	TRBJ2-1	.	CASSPFVPGRSFNEQFF	TGTGCCAGCAGCCCATTCGTCCCCGGCCGGTCATTTAATGAGCAGTTCTTC